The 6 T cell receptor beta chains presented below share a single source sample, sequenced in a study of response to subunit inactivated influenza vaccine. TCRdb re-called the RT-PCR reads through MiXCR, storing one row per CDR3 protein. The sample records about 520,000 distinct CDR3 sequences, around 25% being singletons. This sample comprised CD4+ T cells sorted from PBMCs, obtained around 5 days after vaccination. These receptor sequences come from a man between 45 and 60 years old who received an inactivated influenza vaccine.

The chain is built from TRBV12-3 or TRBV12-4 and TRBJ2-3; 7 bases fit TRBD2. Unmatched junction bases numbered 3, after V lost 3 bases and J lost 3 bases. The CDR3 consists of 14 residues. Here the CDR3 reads CASSFGLVTDTQYF. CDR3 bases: TGTGCCAGCAGTTTCGGACTAGTGACAGATACGCAGTATTTT.

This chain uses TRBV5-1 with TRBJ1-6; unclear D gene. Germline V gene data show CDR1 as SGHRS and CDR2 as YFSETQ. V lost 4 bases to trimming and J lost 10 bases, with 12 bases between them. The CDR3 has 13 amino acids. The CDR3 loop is CASSGTSRSPLHF. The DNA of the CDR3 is TGCGCCAGCAGCGGAACATCGAGGTCACCCCTCCACTTT.

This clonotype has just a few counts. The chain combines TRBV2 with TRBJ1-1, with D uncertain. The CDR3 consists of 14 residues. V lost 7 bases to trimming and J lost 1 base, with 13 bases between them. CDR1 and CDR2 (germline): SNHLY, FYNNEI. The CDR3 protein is CASKVPLGNTEAFF. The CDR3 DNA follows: TGTGCCAGCAAAGTCCCCCTAGGGAACACTGAAGCTTTCTTT.

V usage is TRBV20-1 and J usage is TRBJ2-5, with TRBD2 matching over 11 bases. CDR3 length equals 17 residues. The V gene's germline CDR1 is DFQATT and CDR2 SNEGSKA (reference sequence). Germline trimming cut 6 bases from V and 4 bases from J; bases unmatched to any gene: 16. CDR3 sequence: CSAPGDGTSGSRETQYF. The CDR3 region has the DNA TGCAGTGCCCCTGGGGATGGCACTAGCGGGAGTAGAGAGACCCAGTACTTC.

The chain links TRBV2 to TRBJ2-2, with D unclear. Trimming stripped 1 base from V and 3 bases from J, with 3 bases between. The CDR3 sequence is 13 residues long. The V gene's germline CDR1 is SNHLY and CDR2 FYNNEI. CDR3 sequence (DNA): TGTGCCAGCAGTGAAGGGTACACCGGGGAGCTGTTTTTT. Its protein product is CASSEGYTGELFF.

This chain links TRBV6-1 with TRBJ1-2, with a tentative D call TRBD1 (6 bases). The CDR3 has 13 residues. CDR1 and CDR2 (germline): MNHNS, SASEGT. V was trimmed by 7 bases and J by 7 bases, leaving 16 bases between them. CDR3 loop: CASTPSQGFGYTF. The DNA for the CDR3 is TGTGCCAGCACCCCGAGCCAGGGGTTTGGCTACACCTTC.